This TCR beta chain is drawn from a study of response to subunit inactivated influenza vaccine. Regarding the study as a whole: Authors suggested few new T cells are recruited by each seasonal influenza vaccination.

The CDR3 covers 16 residues. Looked up from germline, CDR1 is MDHEN and CDR2 is SYDVKM. V lost 10 bases, J lost 4 bases, and 16 bases stayed unmatched. About this clonotype: Antigen: not known.

TCRdb reprocessed the RT-PCR reads with MiXCR, giving one entry per CDR3 protein. The sample shows about half a million distinct CDR3 sequences, under 9% of them seen only once. The material was PBMCs from blood, obtained approximately 25 months after vaccination. The chain links TRBV28 to TRBJ1-3, with 7 nucleotides matching TRBD1. This TCR derives from a man aged 45-69 years who received an inactivated influenza vaccine. The CDR3 sequence: CATKLSLPGQGNTIYF. CDR3 DNA sequence: TGTGCCACCAAACTATCGCTGCCGGGACAGGGAAACACCATATATTTT.